What follows are 14 T cell receptor beta chains derived from one specimen sequenced in a study of pediatric ulcerative colitis. The assay was immunoSEQ multiplex PCR, and TCRdb's table has in-frame clones only and misses some. The sample lists fewer than 40,000 clones; around 80% were seen once. Material: blood. These TCRs come from a boy aged 5-17 years with severe ulcerative colitis.

With regard to this clone: A read error may account for a junction end that differs from germline. V gene TRBV5-3 combines with J gene TRBJ2-7, with D perhaps TRBD2 (5 bases). TRBV5-3 carries the ORF label, with uncertain function. CDR3 size: 14 residues. CDR3 loop: CASSLEVGLYEQYF. CDR3 in DNA: TGTGCCAGCAGCTTGGAGGTCGGCTTATACGAGCAGTACTTC.

CDR3 amino acids: CASSATLGNTIYF. CDR3 DNA sequence: TGTGCCAGCAGTGCCACACTTGGAAACACCATATATTTT. The V and J genes are TRBV6-5 and TRBJ1-3, with D unresolved. V was pared by 5 bases and J by 3 bases, with 8 bases between. Looked up from germline, CDR1 is MNHEY and CDR2 is SVGAGI. CDR3 size: 13 residues.

The rearrangement links TRBV28 to TRBJ1-1, with no clear D. Germline CDR1 is MDHEN and CDR2 is SYDVKM. The CDR3 contains 14 residues. Trimming took off 10 bases at V and 5 bases at J, with 20 bases between the two ends. CDR3 loop: CATGRGPQGTEAFF. CDR3 DNA: TGTGCCACCGGAAGAGGTCCACAAGGAACTGAAGCTTTCTTT. The full variable domain, in which reference TRBV28 and TRBJ1-1 provide the parts outside the CDR3, is DVKVTQSSRYLVKRTGEKVFLECVQDMDHENMFWYRQDPGLGLRLIYFSYDVKMKEKGDIPEGYSVSREKKERFSLILESASTNQTSMYLCATGRGPQGTEAFFGQGTRLTVV.

The J gene is TRBJ2-5, the V gene TRBV7-9; D is possibly TRBD1 (5 bases). Between the trimmed V and J ends, which lost 7 bases and 3 bases, there was a span of 9 bases. CDR3 length: 12 residues. Germline V CDR1 and CDR2: SEHNR, FQNEAQ (reference sequence). CDR3 protein: CASTLREETQYF. DNA for the CDR3: TGTGCCAGCACCCTCAGGGAAGAGACCCAGTACTTC.

This chain links TRBV5-6 with TRBJ2-5; 14 bases align to TRBD2. Trimming removed 4 bases from V and 5 bases from J; junction bases left unmatched: 7. Germline CDR1 SGHDT, CDR2 YYEEEE. This CDR3 spans 16 amino acids. As DNA, the CDR3 is TGTGCCAGCAGCCCAAGACTAGCGGGGGGGCATGAGACCCAGTACTTC. Translating it yields CASSPRLAGGHETQYF.

This clone has a handful of counts. The chain combines TRBV30 with TRBJ1-3, with unresolved D. This CDR3 contains 12 residues. The germline V gene has CDR1 GTSNPN and CDR2 SVGIG (reference sequence). Between the trimmed V and J ends, which lost 3 bases and 0 bases, there was a span of 3 bases. The CDR3 spells CAWRDSGNTIYF. In DNA form, the CDR3 reads TGTGCCTGGAGAGACTCTGGAAACACCATATATTTT.

V is TRBV7-9 and J is TRBJ1-4; D unresolved. The V end lost 5 bases, the J end lost 3 bases, and 16 bases lay between the germline ends. Germline CDR1 reads SEHNR; CDR2 reads FQNEAQ (reference sequence). This CDR3 is built from 16 residues. CDR3: CASSGRGGLANEKLFF. The CDR3 DNA reads TGTGCCAGCAGCGGCCGCGGCGGGCTTGCTAATGAAAAACTGTTTTTT.

The rearrangement links TRBV9 to TRBJ2-2; maybe TRBD2 (5 bases). This CDR3 spans 14 amino acids. Germline lookup yields CDR1 SGDLS and CDR2 YYNGEE. V was cut by 3 bases and J by 2 bases, with 8 bases left in between. The CDR3 DNA is TGTGCCAGCAGCGGGCTAGCCAACACCGGGGAGCTGTTTTTT. Its protein product is CASSGLANTGELFF.

The rearrangement links TRBV27 to TRBJ1-1, with D unclear. The V and J ends lost 2 bases and 0 bases respectively, with 4 bases between them. The CDR3 runs to 13 residues. Germline loops: CDR1 MNHEY, CDR2 SMNVEV (reference sequence). CDR3 coding DNA: TGTGCCAGCAGTTTAAGACTGAACACTGAAGCTTTCTTT. Translated, it gives CASSLRLNTEAFF.

The chain couples TRBV27 to TRBJ1-6; the D gene is possibly TRBD1 (6 bases). Trimming cost V 4 bases and J 10 bases, with 14 bases left between them. CDR3 length equals 14 residues. Germline V lookup: CDR1 MNHEY, CDR2 SMNVEV (reference sequence). As DNA, the CDR3 is TGTGCCAGCAGTTCTTGGGGGGGGCAATCACCCCTCCACTTT. Translation gives CASSSWGGQSPLHF.

The CDR3 loop reads CASSYKRSYEQYF. The CDR3 DNA is TGTGCCAGCAGTTACAAGCGGTCCTACGAGCAGTACTTC. The chain recombines TRBV27 with TRBJ2-7; D might be TRBD2 (5 bases). The CDR3 is made up of 13 amino acids. Germline lookup yields CDR1 MNHEY and CDR2 SMNVEV (reference sequence). Trimming took 4 bases from V and 1 from J, leaving 8 bases between them.

This chain connects TRBV30 to TRBJ2-1; TRBD2 is a possible D gene (6 bases). Trimming took 4 bases from V and 6 from J, leaving 10 bases between them. Germline loops: CDR1 GTSNPN, CDR2 SVGIG (reference sequence). The CDR3 is 12 residues long. The CDR3 coding sequence is TGTGCCTGGAAGGACTACACCAATGAGCAGTTCTTC. Its protein product is CAWKDYTNEQFF.

This CDR3 is CASSFRSSNSPLHF. The DNA of the CDR3 is TGTGCCAGCAGCTTCAGGAGCTCAAATTCACCCCTCCACTTT. The genes are TRBV7-8 and TRBJ1-6; D gene uncertain. V gave up 3 bases and J gave up 7 bases, with 10 bases separating them. Germline-derived CDR1 and CDR2 are SGHVS and FQNEAQ. CDR3 size: 14 residues. The entire variable domain, with the rest obtained from reference TRBV7-8 and TRBJ1-6, is as follows: GAGVSQSPRYKVAKRGQDVALRCDPISGHVSLFWYQQALGQGPEFLTYFQNEAQLDKSGLPSDRFFAERPEGSVSTLKIQRTQQEDSAVYLCASSFRSSNSPLHFGNGTRLTVT.

The rearrangement joins TRBV30 to TRBJ2-3; 13 bases align to TRBD2. J was trimmed by 2 bases and V by 2 bases; bases with no gene match: 4. This CDR3 has 16 amino acids. CDR1 is GTSNPN, CDR2 SVGIG, per germline (reference sequence). The CDR3 here is CAWSLGLAGSTDTQYF. The DNA for the CDR3 is TGTGCCTGGAGTCTGGGACTAGCGGGATCCACAGATACGCAGTATTTT.